Listed here are 6 T cell receptor beta chains from one sample, sequenced in a study of cytomegalovirus exposure and HLA in healthy donors. Vbeta (60) and Jbeta (13) primers were used in the PCR. Generated by immunoSEQ multiplex PCR, the TCRdb table keeps only in-frame clones and is missing some. This sample has about 150,000 clones, with around 79% found just once. The sample taken for sequencing was PBMCs. The receptor set was obtained from a man aged 50 to 59 in good health and CMV-seropositive.

Note on this clone: At one of its ends the junction is not consistent with the germline gene, which may arise from a read error. The CDR3 nucleotides are TGCGCCAGCAGCCATACCGGGACAGGGGCTGGAAACGCCATATATTTT. Protein product: CASSHTGTGAGNAIYF. V is TRBV4-1 and J is TRBJ1-3; TRBD1 matches 10 bases. The CDR3 spans 16 residues. Germline assignment: CDR1 MGHRA and CDR2 YSYEKL.

In its sample, this clone was seen a few times. The chain has TRBV10-3 and TRBJ2-1; TRBD2 aligns across 8 bases. Looked up from germline, CDR1 is ENHRY and CDR2 is SYGVKD. This CDR3 region has 15 residues. The trim removed 6 bases at V and 7 bases at J, leaving 11 bases unmatched. This chain's CDR3 is CAISEGLAGGNEQFF. CDR3 coding DNA: TGTGCCATCAGCGAAGGTCTAGCGGGTGGGAATGAGCAGTTCTTC.

The rearrangement uses TRBV5-4 and TRBJ2-3, with unresolved D. The ends were cut back, 1 base at V and 3 bases at J, with 6 bases in the middle. CDR3 size: 13 residues. Germline assignment: CDR1 SGHNT and CDR2 YYREEE (reference sequence). The CDR3: CASSLHGTDTQYF. In nucleotides, the CDR3 is TGTGCCAGCAGCTTGCACGGGACAGATACGCAGTATTTT.

The chain has TRBV27 and TRBJ2-5; 10 bases map to TRBD1. The germline V gene has CDR1 MNHEY and CDR2 SMNVEV (reference sequence). The trim removed 3 bases at V and 7 bases at J, leaving 5 bases unmatched. This CDR3 comprises 14 residues. The CDR3 loop is CASSFRDRGRTQYF. The CDR3 DNA reads TGTGCCAGCAGTTTCCGGGACAGGGGTCGGACCCAGTACTTC.

The chain is built from TRBV30 and TRBJ2-3; D is unclear. The CDR3 contains 13 residues. Trimming left V 3 bases short and J 5 bases short, with 12 bases between. Germline CDR1 is GTSNPN and CDR2 is SVGIG (reference sequence). The CDR3 spells CAWSAALVDTQYF. The DNA for the CDR3 is TGTGCCTGGAGCGCTGCGTTGGTAGATACGCAGTATTTT. Drawing the rest from reference TRBV30 and TRBJ2-3, the complete variable domain is SQTIHQWPATLVQPVGSPLSLECTVEGTSNPNLYWYRQAAGRGLQLLFYSVGIGQISSEVPQNLSASRPQDRQFILSSKKLLLSDSGFYLCAWSAALVDTQYFGPGTRLTVL.

The gene calls are TRBV6-5 and TRBJ1-1, with 7 bases fitting TRBD1. This CDR3 comprises 13 residues. Germline CDR1 and CDR2: MNHEY and SVGAGI. J was trimmed by 3 bases and V by 4 bases; bases with no gene match: 2. In nucleotides, the CDR3 is TGTGCCAGCAGTTTTGACAGGGACACTGAAGCTTTCTTT. Translating it yields CASSFDRDTEAFF.